This T cell receptor beta chain was identified in a study of blood T cell repertoires in COVID-19. Study overall: Collection of acute and convalescent COVID-19 samples took place in the United States, Italy and Spain. PBMCs, B-cell-depleted T cells, or T cells were the source of the cDNA or gDNA that made up the material.

Original processing notes: Estimation of nucleated cell counts relied on the amplification of reference gene primers. Data came from immunoSEQ multiplex PCR; TCRdb stores just in-frame clones and leaves some out. From that table come the V and J calls and clone size; the DNA was used to work out D and trimming. The sample has approximately 91,000 clones, about 80% seen once; the top ten hold roughly 19%. The CDR3 is 14 amino acids. Trimming removed 5 bases from V and 5 bases from J; junction bases left unmatched: 10. Germline CDR1 is GTSNPN and CDR2 is SVGIG (reference sequence). The TCR comes from a human donor in a cohort sampled during active COVID-19. The specimen was peripheral blood. The V call is TRBV30, the J call TRBJ2-3; 7 bases fit TRBD2. This CDR3 reads CAWATGGRRDTQYF. As DNA, the CDR3 is TGTGCCTGGGCCACGGGGGGACGGAGAGATACGCAGTATTTT.